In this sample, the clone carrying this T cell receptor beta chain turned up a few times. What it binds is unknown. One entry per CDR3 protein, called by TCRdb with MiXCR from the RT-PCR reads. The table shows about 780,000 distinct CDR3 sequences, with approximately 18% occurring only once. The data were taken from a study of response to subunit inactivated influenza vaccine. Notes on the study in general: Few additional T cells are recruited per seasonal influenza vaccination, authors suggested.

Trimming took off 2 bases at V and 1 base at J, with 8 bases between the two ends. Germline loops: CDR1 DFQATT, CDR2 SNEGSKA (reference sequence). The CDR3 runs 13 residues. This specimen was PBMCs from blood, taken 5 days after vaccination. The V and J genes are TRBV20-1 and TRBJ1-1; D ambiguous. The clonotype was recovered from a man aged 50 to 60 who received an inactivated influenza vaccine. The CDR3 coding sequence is TGCAGTGCTAGATCGTCAGGGAACACTGAAGCTTTCTTT. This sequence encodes CSARSSGNTEAFF.